This entry concerns a single TCR beta chain. Antigen: not known. The sample belongs to a study of shared clonotypes between healthy human individuals. CD45RO-negative cells were positively selected for CCR7, leaving out terminally differentiated effector memory CD45RA+ cells. The repertoire was sequenced with immunoSEQ multiplex PCR; TCRdb's copy has only in-frame clones and lacks some. The profile shows around 2,000,000 clones, over 85% of them singletons. Study-wide findings and caveats: In this cohort, only blood was sampled, and tissue repertoires likely differ.

The source of this sequence is a man younger than 30 in good health. Sequencing used naive CD8+ T cells sorted from blood.

The CDR3: CASSLGVGLAGGQYF. Written as DNA, the CDR3 is TGTGCCAGCAGCTTAGGGGTAGGCCTAGCGGGAGGGCAGTACTTC. The genes are TRBV7-2 and TRBJ2-7; 11 bases agree with TRBD2. V lost 1 base and J lost 9; bases outside the gene matches: 8. Looked up from germline, CDR1 is SGHTA and CDR2 is FQGNSA. The CDR3 sequence is 15 residues long. The entire variable domain, with the rest obtained from reference TRBV7-2 and TRBJ2-7, is as follows: GAGVSQSPSNKVTEKGKDVELRCDPISGHTALYWYRQSLGQGLEFLIYFQGNSAPDKSGLPSDRFSAERTGGSVSTLTIQRTQQEDSAVYLCASSLGVGLAGGQYFGPGTRLTVT.